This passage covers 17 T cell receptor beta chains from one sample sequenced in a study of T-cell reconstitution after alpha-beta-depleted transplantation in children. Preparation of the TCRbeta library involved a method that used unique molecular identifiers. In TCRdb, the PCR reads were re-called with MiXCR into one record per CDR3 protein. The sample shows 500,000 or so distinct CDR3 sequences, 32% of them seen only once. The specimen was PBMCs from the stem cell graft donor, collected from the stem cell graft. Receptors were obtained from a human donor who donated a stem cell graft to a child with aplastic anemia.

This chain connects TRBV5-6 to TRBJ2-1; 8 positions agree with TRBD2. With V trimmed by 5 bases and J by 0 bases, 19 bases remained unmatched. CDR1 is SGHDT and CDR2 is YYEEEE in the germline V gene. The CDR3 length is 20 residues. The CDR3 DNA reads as TGTGCCAGCAGTTCCAGTATTCCCGCGGGGGGCCAGAGCTCCTACAATGAGCAGTTCTTC. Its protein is CASSSSIPAGGQSSYNEQFF.

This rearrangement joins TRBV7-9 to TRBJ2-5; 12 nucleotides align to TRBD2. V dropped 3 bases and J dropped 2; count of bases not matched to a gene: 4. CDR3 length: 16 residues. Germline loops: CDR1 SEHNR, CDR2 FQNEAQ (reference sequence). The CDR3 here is CASSFPLAGGQETQYF. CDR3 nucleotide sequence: TGTGCCAGCAGCTTCCCCCTAGCGGGAGGGCAAGAGACCCAGTACTTC.

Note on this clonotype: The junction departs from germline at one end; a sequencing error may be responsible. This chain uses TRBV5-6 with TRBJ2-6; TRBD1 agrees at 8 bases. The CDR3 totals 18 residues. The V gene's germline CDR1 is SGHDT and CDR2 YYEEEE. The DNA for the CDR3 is TGTGCCAGCAGCCCGCGCGGGACAGGAAGCTCTGGGGCCAACGGCCTGACTTTC. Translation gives CASSPRGTGSSGANGLTF.

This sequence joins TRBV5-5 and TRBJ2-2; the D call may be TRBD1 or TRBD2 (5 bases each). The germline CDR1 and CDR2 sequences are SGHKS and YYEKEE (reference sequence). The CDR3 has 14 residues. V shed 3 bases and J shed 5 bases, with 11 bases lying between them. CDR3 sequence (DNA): TGTGCCAGCAGCTGGGGGACGGTGACCGGGGAGCTGTTTTTT. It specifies CASSWGTVTGELFF.

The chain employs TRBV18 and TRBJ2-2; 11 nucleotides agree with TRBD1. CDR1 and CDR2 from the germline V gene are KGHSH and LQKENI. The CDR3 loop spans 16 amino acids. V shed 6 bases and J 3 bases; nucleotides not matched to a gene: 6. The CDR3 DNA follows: TGTGCCAGCTCCCCGCGGACAGGGGGCGACACCGGGGAGCTGTTTTTT. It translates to CASSPRTGGDTGELFF.

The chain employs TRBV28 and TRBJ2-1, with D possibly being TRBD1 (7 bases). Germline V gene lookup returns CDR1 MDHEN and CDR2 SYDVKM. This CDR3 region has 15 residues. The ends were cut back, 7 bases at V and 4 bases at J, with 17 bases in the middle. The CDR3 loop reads CASNRQGGDYNEQFF. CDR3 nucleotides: TGTGCCAGCAACCGTCAGGGGGGCGATTACAATGAGCAGTTCTTC.

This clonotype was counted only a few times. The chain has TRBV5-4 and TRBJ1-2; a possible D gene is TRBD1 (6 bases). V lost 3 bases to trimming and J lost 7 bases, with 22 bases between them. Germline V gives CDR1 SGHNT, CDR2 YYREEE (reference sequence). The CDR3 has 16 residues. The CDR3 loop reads CASSSEGGHLPSGYTF. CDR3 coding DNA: TGTGCCAGCAGCTCCGAAGGGGGTCACTTACCTAGTGGCTACACCTTC.

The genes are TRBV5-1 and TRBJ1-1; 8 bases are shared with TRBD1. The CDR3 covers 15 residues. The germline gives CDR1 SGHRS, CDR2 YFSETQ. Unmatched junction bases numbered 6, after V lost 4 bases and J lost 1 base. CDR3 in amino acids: CASSGTGPWNTEAFF. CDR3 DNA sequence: TGCGCCAGCAGCGGGACAGGACCATGGAACACTGAAGCTTTCTTT.

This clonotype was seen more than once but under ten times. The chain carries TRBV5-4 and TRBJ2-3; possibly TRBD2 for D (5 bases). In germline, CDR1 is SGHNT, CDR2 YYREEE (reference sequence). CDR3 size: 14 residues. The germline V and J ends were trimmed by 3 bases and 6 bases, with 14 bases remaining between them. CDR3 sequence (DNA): TGTGCCAGCAGCTCGGAGGCCCCTTGGGATACGCAGTATTTT. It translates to CASSSEAPWDTQYF.

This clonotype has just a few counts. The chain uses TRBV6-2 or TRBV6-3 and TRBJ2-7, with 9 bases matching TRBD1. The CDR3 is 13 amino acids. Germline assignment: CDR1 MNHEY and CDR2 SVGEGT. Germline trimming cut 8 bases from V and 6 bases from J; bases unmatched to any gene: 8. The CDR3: CASAYRGPSEQYV. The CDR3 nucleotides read TGTGCCAGCGCCTACAGGGGGCCGAGCGAGCAGTACGTC.

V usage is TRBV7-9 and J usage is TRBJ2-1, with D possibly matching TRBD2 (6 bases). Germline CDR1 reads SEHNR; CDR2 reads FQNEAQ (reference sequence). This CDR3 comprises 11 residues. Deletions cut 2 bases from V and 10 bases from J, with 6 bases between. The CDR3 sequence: CASSLLAEQFF. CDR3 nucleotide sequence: TGTGCCAGCAGCTTACTAGCGGAGCAGTTCTTC.

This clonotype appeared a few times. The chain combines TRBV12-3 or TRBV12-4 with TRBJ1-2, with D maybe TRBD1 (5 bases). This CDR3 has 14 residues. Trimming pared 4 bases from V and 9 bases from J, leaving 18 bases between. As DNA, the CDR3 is TGTGCCAGCAGTTCCGGGACCCCGGAACGGAGCTACACCTTC. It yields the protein CASSSGTPERSYTF.

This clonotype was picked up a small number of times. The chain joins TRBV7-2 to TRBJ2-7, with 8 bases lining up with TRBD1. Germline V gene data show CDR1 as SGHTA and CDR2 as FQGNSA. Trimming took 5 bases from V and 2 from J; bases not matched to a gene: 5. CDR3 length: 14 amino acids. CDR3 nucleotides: TGTGCCAGCAGCAAATACAGGGGGACCTACGAGCAGTACTTC. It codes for CASSKYRGTYEQYF.

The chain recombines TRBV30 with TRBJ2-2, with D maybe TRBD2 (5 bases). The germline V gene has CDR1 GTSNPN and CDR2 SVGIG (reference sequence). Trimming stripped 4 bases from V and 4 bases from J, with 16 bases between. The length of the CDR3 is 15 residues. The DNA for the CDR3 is TGTGCCTGGACCTTAGGTCTAGCTTCCACCGGGGAGCTGTTTTTT. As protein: CAWTLGLASTGELFF.

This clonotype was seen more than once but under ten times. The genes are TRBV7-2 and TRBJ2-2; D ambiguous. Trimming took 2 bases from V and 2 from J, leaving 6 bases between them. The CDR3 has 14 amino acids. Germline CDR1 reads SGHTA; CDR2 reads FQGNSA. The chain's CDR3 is CASSLLRNTGELFF. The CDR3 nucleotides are TGTGCCAGCAGCTTACTCCGAAACACCGGGGAGCTGTTTTTT.

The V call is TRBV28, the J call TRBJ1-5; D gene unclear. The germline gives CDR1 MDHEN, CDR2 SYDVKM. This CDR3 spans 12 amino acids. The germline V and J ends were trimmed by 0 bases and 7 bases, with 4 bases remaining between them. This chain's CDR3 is CASSLWGQPQHF. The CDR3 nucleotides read TGTGCCAGCAGTTTATGGGGACAGCCCCAGCATTTT.

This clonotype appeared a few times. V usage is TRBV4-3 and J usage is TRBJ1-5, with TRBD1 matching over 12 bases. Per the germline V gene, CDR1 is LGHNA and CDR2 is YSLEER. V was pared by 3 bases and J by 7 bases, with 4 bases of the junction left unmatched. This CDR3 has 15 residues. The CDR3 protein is CASSQGQGAGQPQHF. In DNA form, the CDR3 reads TGCGCCAGCAGCCAGGGACAGGGGGCCGGCCAGCCCCAGCATTTT.